The present T cell receptor (beta chain) was sequenced within a study of metastatic and nonmetastatic thyroid tumors (dated by TCRdb to 2018 to 2020). Background for the entire study: The researchers compared repertoires between peripheral blood samples and tumor or nodule tissue samples from patients with malignant or benign thyroid disease. General conclusions and limits of the study: In both blood and tumor samples, TCR beta diversity was reported to be significantly higher in malignant tumors than in benign nodules.

No patient had received any treatment before thyroid surgery. The study retrospectively analysed patient clinical samples collected from about 2012 to 2019 using T-cell receptor beta sequencing. Library construction relied on PCR. The run used an Illumina HiSeq 4000. High-throughput sequencing was used to profile the TCR beta-chain CDR3 region of every patient. The original methods were these. The researchers built a classifier to tell apart papillary thyroid cancer patients with distant metastasis, based on CDR3 differences among clinicopathological groups. To measure repertoire diversity the researchers used the Shannon index, while the Morisita-Horn index served to gauge how similar the tumor and blood repertoires were. TCRdb reprocessing: public reads trimmed at Q25 with fastp, clones called with MiXCR, in-frame beta chains kept. TCRdb's processing, not the authors', yielded these V and J calls. The sample yields around 36,000 clones; 29% were counted once. 6.5% to 9% of the sample is held by the ten biggest clonotypes.

The CDR3 contains 18 residues, cysteine and phenylalanine counted. Kept here is only the CDR3 DNA, which spans 54 bases and is read in frame from base 1. CDR1 and CDR2, per the germline V gene, are LGHNA and YNFKEQ. Clipping removes 4 bases from V and 1 base from J, with 10 as the unmatched junction base count. This clone was recorded at least ten times. The clone's antigen remains unknown. There are no base qualities to consult, and no much larger clone falls within one base. Other nucleotide sequences from this sample produce the same CDR3. The chain was built from TRBV4-2 and TRBJ1-6; TRBD1 matches 7 bases in the middle. This TCR came from a female donor with papillary thyroid cancer or a benign thyroid nodule (not recorded which). Some clones in this sample may be carry-over from other donors' samples. The sample taken for sequencing was blood. The DNA sequence is as follows: TGTGCCAGCAGCCCCCTTCGACAGGGATGGTCCTATAATTCACCCCTCCACTTT. This yields the protein CASSPLRQGWSYNSPLHF.